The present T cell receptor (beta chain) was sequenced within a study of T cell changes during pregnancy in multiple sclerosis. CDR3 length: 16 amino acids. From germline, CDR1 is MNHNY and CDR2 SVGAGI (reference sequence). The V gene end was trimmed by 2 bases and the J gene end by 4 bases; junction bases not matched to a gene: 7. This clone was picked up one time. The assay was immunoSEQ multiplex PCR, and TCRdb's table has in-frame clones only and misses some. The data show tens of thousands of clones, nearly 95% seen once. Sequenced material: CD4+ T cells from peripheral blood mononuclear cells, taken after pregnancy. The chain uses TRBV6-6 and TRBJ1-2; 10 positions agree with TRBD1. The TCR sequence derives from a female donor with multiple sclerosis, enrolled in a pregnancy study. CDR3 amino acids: CASSYARQGAGYGYTF. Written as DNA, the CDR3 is TGTGCCAGCAGTTACGCCCGACAGGGGGCTGGCTATGGCTACACCTTC.